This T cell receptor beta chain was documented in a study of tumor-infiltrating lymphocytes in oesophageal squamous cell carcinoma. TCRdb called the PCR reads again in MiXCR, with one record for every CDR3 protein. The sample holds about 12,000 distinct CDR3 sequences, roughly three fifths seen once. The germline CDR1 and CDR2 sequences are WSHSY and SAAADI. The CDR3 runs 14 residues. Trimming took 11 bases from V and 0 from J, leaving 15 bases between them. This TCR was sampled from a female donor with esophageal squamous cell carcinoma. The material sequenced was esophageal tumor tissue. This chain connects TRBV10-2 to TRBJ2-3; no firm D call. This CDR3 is CASNPGTSTDTQYF. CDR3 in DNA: TGCGCCTCTAACCCCGGCACTAGCACAGATACGCAGTATTTT.